The count of the clone carrying this TCR beta chain is one. Antigen: not known. This sample's time point: 2014-2015 season, pre-vaccination. Donors with HIV/AIDS, active malignancy, immunomodulators or active illness were excluded. Blood volume per time point ranged from about 40 to 100 mL. Profiled with immunoSEQ multiplex PCR; TCRdb holds only in-frame clones, not every one. Of about 11,000 clones listed, 81% are singletons. This entry is derived from a study of follicular helper T cells after annual influenza vaccination. Study summary: Across the 2013-2014, 2014-2015 and 2015-2016 vaccination seasons, some subjects were resampled.

Whole-study findings and limits: Plasmablast frequency change correlated with clonality change in ICOS+CD38+ cTfh.

The V and J ends lost 3 bases and 0 bases, in that order; junction bases with no gene match: 2. CDR1 is SEHNR, CDR2 FQNEAQ, per germline (reference sequence). The CDR3 totals 15 residues. The chain joins TRBV7-9 to TRBJ1-1, with 9 bases identical to TRBD1. The receptor was derived from an adult who received the influenza vaccine. Specimen: CXCR5- memory CD4+ T cells sorted from blood, collected on the day of influenza vaccination. CDR3 amino acids: CASSFWTGVNTEAFF. The CDR3 DNA follows: TGTGCCAGCAGCTTTTGGACAGGGGTGAACACTGAAGCTTTCTTT.